Shown below are 12 T cell receptor beta chains from a single sample sequenced in a study of regulatory T cells in long-lasting Graves disease (dated by TCRdb to about 2021). Per the publication, the time point label means: newly diagnosed GD, antithyroid drugs for less than 3 months. For both TCR sequencing and RNA sequencing, RNA was extracted from PBMCs in TRIzol. The method was multiplex PCR. Reads for this sample came from an Illumina HiSeq 4000. iRepertoire HTBI primers and Arm-PCR amplification of CDR3 regions were used to construct TCR beta libraries. TCRdb ran its own pipeline on the public reads, namely fastp trimming at Q25 and MiXCR clone calling, and kept in-frame beta chains. All rows with the same CDR3 protein become a single entry with the most common DNA and genes. The sample yields approximately 400,000 distinct CDR3 sequences; 12% were counted once. Of the sample, 18% is held by the ten largest clones.

The same specimen was also included in a second study, on T cells in Graves' hyperthyroidism and ophthalmopathy.

The material sequenced was peripheral blood mononuclear cells (PBMCs), taken at new diagnosis, from a patient treated with antithyroid drugs. These receptors all stem from a woman aged 18-29 years with Graves disease. Donor details come from another sample of the same person, matched by shared clones.

This clonotype was recorded only once. V usage is TRBV12-3 or TRBV12-4 and J usage is TRBJ1-5, with TRBD1 identical over 7 bases. The CDR3 loop spans 14 amino acids. V trimming: 10 bases; J trimming: 4 bases; junction bases outside the gene matches: 10. CDR3 sequence reads: CATSPGQTNQPQHF. CDR3 nucleotide sequence: TGTGCCACTTCACCGGGACAGACTAATCAGCCCCAGCATTTT.

This chain links TRBV30 with TRBJ1-4; D call uncertain. There are 13 residues in the CDR3. V was trimmed by 1 base and J by 10 bases, leaving 13 bases between them. CDR1 and CDR2 (germline): GTSNPN, SVGIG (reference sequence). The CDR3 sequence is CAWSGFDAGKLFF. In DNA, the CDR3 is TGTGCCTGGAGTGGGTTTGATGCAGGAAAACTGTTTTTT.

This clonotype was counted ten times or more. The chain carries TRBV15 and TRBJ1-2, with a possible D match to TRBD1 (5 bases). This CDR3 contains 16 residues. Trimming removed 8 bases at V and 6 bases at J, with 25 bases between. In germline, CDR1 is LNHNV, CDR2 YYDKDF (reference sequence). The CDR3 is CATHSGGDVVLNGYTF. The CDR3, as DNA: TGTGCCACCCACTCGGGCGGGGACGTGGTGTTGAATGGCTACACCTTC. Complete variable domain (other parts from reference TRBV15 and TRBJ1-2): DAMVIQNPRYQVTQFGKPVTLSCSQTLNHNVMYWYQQKSSQAPKLLFHYYDKDFNNEADTPDNFQSRRPNTSFCFLDIRSPGLGDTAMYLCATHSGGDVVLNGYTFGSGTRLTVV.

V and J are TRBV5-1 and TRBJ2-5; D remains unclear. Germline values: CDR1 SGHRS, CDR2 YFSETQ. The CDR3 totals 14 residues. V lost 0 bases and J 5 bases, leaving 11 bases between the germline ends. CDR3 amino acids: CASSLGASAETQYF. CDR3 sequence (DNA): TGCGCCAGCAGCTTGGGCGCTTCAGCGGAGACCCAGTACTTC. Drawing the rest from reference TRBV5-1 and TRBJ2-5, the complete variable domain is KAGVTQTPRYLIKTRGQQVTLSCSPISGHRSVSWYQQTPGQGLQFLFEYFSETQRNKGNFPGRFSGRQFSNSRSEMNVSTLELGDSALYLCASSLGASAETQYFGPGTRLLVL.

This clonotype was seen many times. The CDR3 protein is CASRDSLGTKNIQYF. Written as DNA, the CDR3 is TGTGCCAGCAGGGATAGTCTAGGGACCAAAAACATTCAGTACTTC. The chain couples TRBV27 to TRBJ2-4; D ambiguous. Between the trimmed V and J ends, which lost 6 bases and 2 bases, there was a span of 14 bases. The CDR3 loop spans 15 amino acids. Germline V gene data show CDR1 as MNHEY and CDR2 as SMNVEV (reference sequence).

This clonotype has a count of ten or more. The J gene is TRBJ1-2, the V gene TRBV24-1, with a possible D match to TRBD1 (6 bases). This CDR3 contains 16 residues. V lost 4 bases, J lost 3 bases, and 17 bases lay in between. Germline CDR1 is KGHDR and CDR2 is SFDVKD. The CDR3 reads CATSDRRTAGDYGYTF. CDR3 coding DNA: TGTGCCACCAGTGACCGAAGGACAGCAGGCGACTATGGCTACACCTTC.

In its sample, this clonotype was seen many times. The J gene is TRBJ2-2, the V gene TRBV5-5; D remains ambiguous. Germline CDR1 and CDR2: SGHKS and YYEKEE (reference sequence). Trimming shortened V by 6 bases and J by 7 bases, and 19 bases separated the two germline ends. There are 15 residues in the CDR3. As DNA, the CDR3 is TGTGCCAGCACTCCCCCTCCAGGAAATTACGGGGAGCTGTTTTTT. Protein: CASTPPPGNYGELFF.

V usage is TRBV4-2 and J usage is TRBJ2-5, with TRBD2 matching 7 bases. The J segment lost 1 base and the V segment lost 0 bases, leaving 17 bases of the junction unmatched. CDR1 is LGHNA and CDR2 is YNFKEQ in the germline V gene. This CDR3 is built from 20 residues. The CDR3 DNA reads as TGTGCCAGCAGCCAAGAGTATCAAGGGGCGGGAGCGACGACCCAAGAGACCCAGTACTTC. Amino acids: CASSQEYQGAGATTQETQYF.

This clonotype has at least ten counts. This chain links TRBV7-8 with TRBJ2-3; D remains ambiguous. The CDR3 has 16 amino acids. V lost 5 bases to trimming and J lost 0 bases, with 15 bases between them. The germline CDR1 and CDR2 sequences are SGHVS and FQNEAQ. The CDR3 loop is CASSLKISRSTDTQYF. The CDR3 nucleotides are TGTGCCAGCAGCCTAAAGATATCCAGGAGCACAGATACGCAGTATTTT.

Ten or more counts support this clonotype. V gene TRBV7-2 combines with J gene TRBJ1-1; D perhaps matches TRBD1 (6 bases). Trimming shortened V by 10 bases and J by 2 bases, and 14 bases separated the two germline ends. CDR1 SGHTA and CDR2 FQGNSA come from the germline V gene. This CDR3 spans 13 amino acids. The CDR3 sequence: CAMGAGHNTEAFF. CDR3 in DNA: TGTGCCATGGGGGCAGGCCATAACACTGAAGCTTTCTTT.

This rearrangement joins TRBV20-1 to TRBJ2-1; TRBD2 agrees at 11 bases. Germline V gene sequence: CDR1 DFQATT, CDR2 SNEGSKA (reference sequence). The CDR3 runs to 19 residues. V shed 2 bases, J shed 5 bases, and the junction held 17 bases outside the gene matches. DNA of the CDR3: TGCAGTGCTAGATCGGCCGGGACTAGCGGAAGTTTTTATAACAATGAGCAGTTCTTC. Its translation is CSARSAGTSGSFYNNEQFF.

This clonotype was seen at least ten times. The rearrangement joins TRBV7-9 to TRBJ1-6; a weak D match, TRBD1 (6 bases). The CDR3 runs to 16 residues. CDR1 and CDR2 (germline): SEHNR, FQNEAQ (reference sequence). Trimming took off 4 bases at V and 6 bases at J, with 16 bases between the two ends. The CDR3 sequence is CASSSVEGHLNSPLHF. The CDR3 DNA reads as TGTGCCAGCAGCTCAGTAGAGGGACACCTTAATTCACCCCTCCACTTT.